The 10 T cell receptor beta chains given below trace back to one sample, sequenced in a study of breast tumors, draining lymph nodes, adjacent tissues. Axillary draining lymph nodes of breast cancer patients supplied the node samples. TCRdb re-analysed the multiplex PCR reads in MiXCR, keeping a single row per CDR3 protein. The sample carries approximately 88,000 distinct CDR3 sequences, more than 25% recorded once. Input material: axillary lymph node tissue. All receptors come from a female donor with breast cancer. Some clones in this sample may be carry-over from other donors' samples.

In this sample, this clonotype turned up many times. CDR3 DNA: TGCGCCAGCAGCTTGAAGGGGGCGGAGACCCAGTACTTC. This sequence encodes CASSLKGAETQYF. The rearrangement uses TRBV5-1 and TRBJ2-5; the match to TRBD1 covers 7 bases. Unmatched junction bases numbered 2, after V lost 1 base and J lost 5 bases. CDR1 and CDR2 from the germline V gene are SGHRS and YFSETQ. The CDR3 spans 13 residues.

This clonotype has just a few counts. The chain combines TRBV6-2 or TRBV6-3 with TRBJ2-2, with D perhaps TRBD1 (5 bases). The ends were cut back, 5 bases at V and 13 bases at J, with 17 bases in the middle. Germline-derived CDR1 and CDR2 are MNHEY and SVGEGT. The CDR3 totals 13 residues. DNA for the CDR3: TGTGCCAGCAGTCCCCCGGCTAGGGGTGTGCTGTTTTTT. It is translated as CASSPPARGVLFF.

This clonotype was counted at least ten times. The gene calls are TRBV7-3 and TRBJ2-3; maybe TRBD2 (6 bases). V was pared by 5 bases and J by 6 bases, with 15 bases between. The CDR3 consists of 14 residues. Germline assignment: CDR1 SGHTA and CDR2 FQGTGA. CDR3: CASSLLTSSDTQYF. The CDR3 region has the DNA TGTGCCAGCAGCCTACTGACTAGTTCTGATACGCAGTATTTT.

This clonotype was detected many times. V gene TRBV29-1 combines with J gene TRBJ1-1; no firm D call. CDR3 length: 11 amino acids. Germline assignment: CDR1 SQVTM and CDR2 ANQGSEA. The ends were cut back, 6 bases at V and 1 base at J, with 6 bases in the middle. The CDR3: CSVDGNTEAFF. The CDR3 region has the DNA TGCAGCGTAGACGGGAACACTGAAGCTTTCTTT.

The chain uses TRBV10-1 and TRBJ2-7, with a weak D call TRBD2 (6 bases). Looked up from germline, CDR1 is WNHNN and CDR2 is SYGVQD (reference sequence). This CDR3 has 14 amino acids. The CDR3 nucleotides are TGCGTCCCTCCCGGAGGACGCGGGGCCTACGAGCAGTACGTC. Protein product: CVPPGGRGAYEQYV.

About this clonotype itself: A read error may produce the germline difference seen at one junction end. J is TRBJ1-2 and V is TRBV9; a weak D match, TRBD1 (6 bases). The CDR3 sequence is 15 residues long. Germline V lookup: CDR1 SGDLS, CDR2 YYNGEE. The DNA of the CDR3 is TGTGCCGGCAGCGTAAAGGATACGGGGGGCTATGGCTCCACCTTC. This translates into CAGSVKDTGGYGSTF.

The count of this clonotype is one. The junction departs from germline at one end; a sequencing error may be responsible. The chain joins TRBV7-2 to TRBJ2-7; no reliable D call. The CDR3 has 15 amino acids. Germline V gives CDR1 SGHTA, CDR2 FQGNSA. For the CDR3, the DNA is TGTGCCAGCAAACTCGGGCAAACAGAATCCTACGGGCAGCACTTC. It specifies CASKLGQTESYGQHF.

Notes on this clonotype: At one boundary the junction diverges from the germline segment, which might be a read error. The CDR3 sequence: CASSLGQGSDTQYF. The CDR3 nucleotides are TGCGCCAGCAGCTTGGGACAGGGTTCAGACACCCAGTATTTC. The chain joins TRBV5-1 to TRBJ2-5; 7 nucleotides line up with TRBD1. Germline values: CDR1 SGHRS, CDR2 YFSETQ. This CDR3 region has 14 residues.

This clonotype was detected ten times or more. V and J are TRBV2 and TRBJ2-2, with 16 nucleotides matching TRBD2. Germline CDR1 and CDR2: SNHLY and FYNNEI. The J segment lost 6 bases and the V segment lost 7 bases, leaving 5 bases of the junction unmatched. The CDR3 contains 16 residues. The CDR3 DNA is TGTGCCAGCACCGGGACTAGCGGGAGGGCCTCCGGGGAGCTGTTTTTT. Protein: CASTGTSGRASGELFF.

The chain employs TRBV9 and TRBJ2-7, with D hard to call. Between the trimmed V and J ends, which lost 0 bases and 3 bases, there was a span of 7 bases. Germline lookup yields CDR1 SGDLS and CDR2 YYNGEE. CDR3 length: 13 residues. DNA for the CDR3: TGTGCCAGCAGCGTAGGCCGGAACTACGAGCAGTACTTC. Translating it yields CASSVGRNYEQYF. Drawing the rest from reference TRBV9 and TRBJ2-7, the complete variable domain is DSGVTQTPKHLITATGQRVTLRCSPRSGDLSVYWYQQSLDQGLQFLIQYYNGEERAKGNILERFSAQQFPDLHSELNLSSLELGDSALYFCASSVGRNYEQYFGPGTRLTVT.